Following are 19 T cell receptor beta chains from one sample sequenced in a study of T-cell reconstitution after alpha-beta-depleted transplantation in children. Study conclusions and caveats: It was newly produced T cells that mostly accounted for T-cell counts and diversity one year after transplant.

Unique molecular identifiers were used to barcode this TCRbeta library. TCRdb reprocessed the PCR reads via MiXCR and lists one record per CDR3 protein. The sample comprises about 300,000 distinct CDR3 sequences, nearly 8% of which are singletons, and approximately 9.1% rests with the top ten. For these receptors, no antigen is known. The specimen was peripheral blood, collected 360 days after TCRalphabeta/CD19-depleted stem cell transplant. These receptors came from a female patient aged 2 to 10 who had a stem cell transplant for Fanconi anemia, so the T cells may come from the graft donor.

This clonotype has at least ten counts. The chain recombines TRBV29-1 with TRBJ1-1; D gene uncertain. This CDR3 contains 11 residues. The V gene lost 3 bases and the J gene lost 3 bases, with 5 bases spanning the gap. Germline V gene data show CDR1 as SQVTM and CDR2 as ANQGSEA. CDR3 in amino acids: CSVDGYTEAFF. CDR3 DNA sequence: TGCAGCGTTGACGGATACACTGAAGCTTTCTTT. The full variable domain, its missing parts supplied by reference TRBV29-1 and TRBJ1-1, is SAVISQKPSRDICQRGTSLTIQCQVDSQVTMMFWYRQQPGQSLTLIATANQGSEATYESGFVIDKFPISRPNLTFSTLTVSNMSPEDSSIYLCSVDGYTEAFFGQGTRLTVV.

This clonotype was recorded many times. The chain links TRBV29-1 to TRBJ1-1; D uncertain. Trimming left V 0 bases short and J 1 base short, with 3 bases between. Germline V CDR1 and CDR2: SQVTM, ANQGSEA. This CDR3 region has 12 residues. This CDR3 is CSVEEENTEAFF. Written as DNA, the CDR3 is TGCAGCGTTGAAGAGGAGAACACTGAAGCTTTCTTT.

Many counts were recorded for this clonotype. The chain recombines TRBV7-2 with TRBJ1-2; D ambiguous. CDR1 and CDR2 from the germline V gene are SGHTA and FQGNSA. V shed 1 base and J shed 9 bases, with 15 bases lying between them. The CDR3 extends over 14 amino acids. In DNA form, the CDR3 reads TGTGCCAGCAGCTTAGATCGTCAGCGGCCGAGCTACACCTTC. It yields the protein CASSLDRQRPSYTF.

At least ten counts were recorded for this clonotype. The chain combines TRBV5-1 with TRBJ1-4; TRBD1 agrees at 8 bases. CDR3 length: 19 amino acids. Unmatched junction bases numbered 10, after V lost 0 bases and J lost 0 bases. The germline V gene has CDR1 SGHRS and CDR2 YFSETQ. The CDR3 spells CASSLDGRGRGSTNEKLFF. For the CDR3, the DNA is TGCGCCAGCAGCTTGGATGGCAGGGGGCGGGGGTCAACTAATGAAAAACTGTTTTTT.

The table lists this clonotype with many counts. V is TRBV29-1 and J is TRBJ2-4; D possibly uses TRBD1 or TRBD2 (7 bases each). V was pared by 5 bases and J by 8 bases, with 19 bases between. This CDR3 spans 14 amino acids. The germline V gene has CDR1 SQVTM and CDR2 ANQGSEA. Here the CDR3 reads CSVWGGTVGDIQYF. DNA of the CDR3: TGCAGCGTTTGGGGGGGGACAGTTGGTGACATTCAGTACTTC.

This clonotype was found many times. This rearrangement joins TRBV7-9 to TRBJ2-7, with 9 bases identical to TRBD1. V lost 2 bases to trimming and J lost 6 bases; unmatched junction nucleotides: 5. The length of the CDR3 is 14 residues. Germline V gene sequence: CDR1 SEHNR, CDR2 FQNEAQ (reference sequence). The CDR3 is CASSLSGTGSEQYF. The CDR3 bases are TGTGCCAGCAGCTTATCCGGGACAGGGAGCGAGCAGTACTTC. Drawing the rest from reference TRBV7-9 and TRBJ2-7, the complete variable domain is DTGVSQNPRHKITKRGQNVTFRCDPISEHNRLYWYRQTLGQGPEFLTYFQNEAQLEKSRLLSDRFSAERPKGSFSTLEIQRTEQGDSAMYLCASSLSGTGSEQYFGPGTRLTVT.

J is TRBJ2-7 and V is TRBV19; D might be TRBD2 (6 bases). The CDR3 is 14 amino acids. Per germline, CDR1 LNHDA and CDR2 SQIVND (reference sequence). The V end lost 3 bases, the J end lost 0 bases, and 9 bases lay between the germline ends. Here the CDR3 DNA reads TGTGCCAGTAGTATGGGGAGGAGCTCCTACGAGCAGTACTTC. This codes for CASSMGRSSYEQYF.

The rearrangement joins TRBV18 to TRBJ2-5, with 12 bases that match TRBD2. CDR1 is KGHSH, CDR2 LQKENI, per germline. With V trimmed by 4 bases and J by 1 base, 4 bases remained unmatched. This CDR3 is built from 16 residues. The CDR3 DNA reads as TGTGCCAGCTCACGAACTAGCGGGGGGATCCAAGAGACCCAGTACTTC. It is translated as CASSRTSGGIQETQYF.

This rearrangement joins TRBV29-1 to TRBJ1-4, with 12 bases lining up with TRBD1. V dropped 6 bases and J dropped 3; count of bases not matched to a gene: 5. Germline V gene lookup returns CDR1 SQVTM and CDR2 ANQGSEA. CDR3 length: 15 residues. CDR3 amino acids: CSVRGQGAANEKLFF. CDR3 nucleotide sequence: TGCAGCGTACGGGGACAGGGGGCGGCTAATGAAAAACTGTTTTTT.

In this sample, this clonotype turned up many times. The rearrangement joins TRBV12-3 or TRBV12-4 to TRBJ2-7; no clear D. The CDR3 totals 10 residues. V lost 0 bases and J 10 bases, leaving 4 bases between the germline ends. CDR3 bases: TGTGCCAGCAGTTTAGCGGGTCAGTACTTC. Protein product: CASSLAGQYF.

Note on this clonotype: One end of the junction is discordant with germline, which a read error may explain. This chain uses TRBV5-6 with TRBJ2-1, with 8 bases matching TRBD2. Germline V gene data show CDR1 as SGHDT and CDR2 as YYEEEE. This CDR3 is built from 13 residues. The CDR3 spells CASSWEFGGAPSF. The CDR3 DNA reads TGTGCCAGCAGCTGGGAGTTCGGGGGGGCCCCGTCCTTC.

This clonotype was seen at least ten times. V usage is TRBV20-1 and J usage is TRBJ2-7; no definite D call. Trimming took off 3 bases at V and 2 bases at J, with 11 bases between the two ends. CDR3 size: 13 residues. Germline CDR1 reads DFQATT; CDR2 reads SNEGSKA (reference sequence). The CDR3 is CSASGRKPYEQYF. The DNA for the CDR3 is TGCAGTGCTAGTGGCAGGAAACCCTACGAGCAGTACTTC.

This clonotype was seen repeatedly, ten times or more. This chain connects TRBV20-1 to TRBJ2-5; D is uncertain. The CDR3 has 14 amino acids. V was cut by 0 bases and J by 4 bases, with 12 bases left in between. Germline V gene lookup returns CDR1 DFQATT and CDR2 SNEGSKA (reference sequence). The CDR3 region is CSARDLKRIETQYF. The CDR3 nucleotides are TGCAGTGCTAGAGATCTCAAGAGGATAGAGACCCAGTACTTC.

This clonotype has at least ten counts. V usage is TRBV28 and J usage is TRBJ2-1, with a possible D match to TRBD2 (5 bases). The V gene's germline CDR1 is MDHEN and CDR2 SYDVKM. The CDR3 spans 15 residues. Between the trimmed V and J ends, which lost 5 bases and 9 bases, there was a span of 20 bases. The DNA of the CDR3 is TGTGCCAGCAGTCTCCCCTCGGGGATTAGGGCTGAGCAGTTCTTC. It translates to CASSLPSGIRAEQFF.

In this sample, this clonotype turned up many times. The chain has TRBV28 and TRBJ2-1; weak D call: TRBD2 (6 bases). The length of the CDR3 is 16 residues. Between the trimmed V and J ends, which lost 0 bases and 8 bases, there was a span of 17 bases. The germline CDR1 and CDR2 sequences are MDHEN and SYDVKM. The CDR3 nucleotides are TGTGCCAGCAGTTTATGGGGGACTCCTTCTTTCCATGAGCAGTTCTTC. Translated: CASSLWGTPSFHEQFF.

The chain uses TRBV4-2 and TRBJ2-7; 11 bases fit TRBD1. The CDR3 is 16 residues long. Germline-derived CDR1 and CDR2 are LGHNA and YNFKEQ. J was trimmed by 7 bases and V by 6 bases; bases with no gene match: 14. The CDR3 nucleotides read TGTGCCAGCAGTCCCCCCGTGGACAGGGGGCATGAGGAGCAGTACTTC. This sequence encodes CASSPPVDRGHEEQYF.

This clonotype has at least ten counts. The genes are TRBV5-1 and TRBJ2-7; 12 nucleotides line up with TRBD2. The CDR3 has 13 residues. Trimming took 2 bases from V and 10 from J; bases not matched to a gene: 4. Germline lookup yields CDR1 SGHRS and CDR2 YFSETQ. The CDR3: CASSFSSGGAQYF. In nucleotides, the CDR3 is TGCGCCAGCAGCTTTTCTAGCGGGGGGGCTCAGTACTTC.

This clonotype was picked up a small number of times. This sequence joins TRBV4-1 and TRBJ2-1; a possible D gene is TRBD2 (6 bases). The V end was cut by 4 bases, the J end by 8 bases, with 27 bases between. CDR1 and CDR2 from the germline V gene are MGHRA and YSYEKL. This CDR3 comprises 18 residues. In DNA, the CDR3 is TGCGCCAGCAGCCGCGGCGGGGATCTGGTCTACGGTCCCCATGAGCAGTTCTTC. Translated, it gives CASSRGGDLVYGPHEQFF.

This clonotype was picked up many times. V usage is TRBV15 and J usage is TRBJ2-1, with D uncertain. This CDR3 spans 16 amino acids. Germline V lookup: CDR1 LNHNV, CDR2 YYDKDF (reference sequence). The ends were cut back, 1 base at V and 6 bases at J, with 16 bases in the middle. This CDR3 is CATSRAPSRVGNEQFF. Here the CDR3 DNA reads TGTGCCACCAGCAGAGCCCCCTCTAGGGTAGGCAATGAGCAGTTCTTC.